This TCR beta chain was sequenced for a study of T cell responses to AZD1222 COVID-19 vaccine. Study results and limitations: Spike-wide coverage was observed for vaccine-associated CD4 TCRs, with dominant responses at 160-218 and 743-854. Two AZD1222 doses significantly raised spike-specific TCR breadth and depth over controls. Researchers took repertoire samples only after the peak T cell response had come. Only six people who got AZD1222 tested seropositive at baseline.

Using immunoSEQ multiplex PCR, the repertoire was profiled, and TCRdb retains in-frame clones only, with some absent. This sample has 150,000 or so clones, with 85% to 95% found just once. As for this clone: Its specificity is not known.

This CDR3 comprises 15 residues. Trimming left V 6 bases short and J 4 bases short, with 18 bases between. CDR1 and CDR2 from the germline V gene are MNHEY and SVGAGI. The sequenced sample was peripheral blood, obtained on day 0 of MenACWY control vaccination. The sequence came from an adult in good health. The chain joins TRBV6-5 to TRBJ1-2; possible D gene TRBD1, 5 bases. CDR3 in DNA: TGTGCCAGCAGCTTGGAAGGGACGGAAGGCTATGGCTACACCTTC. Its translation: CASSLEGTEGYGYTF.